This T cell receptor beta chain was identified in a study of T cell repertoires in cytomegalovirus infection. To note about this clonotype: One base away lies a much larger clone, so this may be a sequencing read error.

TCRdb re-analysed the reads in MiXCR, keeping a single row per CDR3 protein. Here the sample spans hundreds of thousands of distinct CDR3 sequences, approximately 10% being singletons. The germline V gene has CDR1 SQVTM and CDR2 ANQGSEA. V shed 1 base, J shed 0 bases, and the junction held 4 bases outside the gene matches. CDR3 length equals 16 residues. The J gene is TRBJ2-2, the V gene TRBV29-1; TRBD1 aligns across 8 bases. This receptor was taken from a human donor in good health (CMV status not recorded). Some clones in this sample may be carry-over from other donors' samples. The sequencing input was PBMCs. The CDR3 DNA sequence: TGCAGCGTTGAAGGGAAGGGACAGGCGAACACCGGGGAGCTGTTTTTT. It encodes CSVEGKGQANTGELFF.